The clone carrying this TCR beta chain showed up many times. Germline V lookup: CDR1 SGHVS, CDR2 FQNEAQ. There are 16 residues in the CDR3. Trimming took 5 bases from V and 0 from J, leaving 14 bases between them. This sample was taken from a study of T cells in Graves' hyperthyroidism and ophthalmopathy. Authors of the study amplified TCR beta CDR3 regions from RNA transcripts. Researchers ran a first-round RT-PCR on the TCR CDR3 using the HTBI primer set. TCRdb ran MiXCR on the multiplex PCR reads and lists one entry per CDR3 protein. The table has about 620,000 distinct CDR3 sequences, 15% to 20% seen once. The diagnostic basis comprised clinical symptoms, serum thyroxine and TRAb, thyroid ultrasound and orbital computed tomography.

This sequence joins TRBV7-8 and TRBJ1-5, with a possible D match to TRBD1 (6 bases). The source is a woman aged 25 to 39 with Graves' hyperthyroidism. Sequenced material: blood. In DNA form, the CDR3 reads TGTGCCAGCAGCCCCCGGGGGGCCAATAGCAATCAGCCCCAGCATTTT. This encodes CASSPRGANSNQPQHF.